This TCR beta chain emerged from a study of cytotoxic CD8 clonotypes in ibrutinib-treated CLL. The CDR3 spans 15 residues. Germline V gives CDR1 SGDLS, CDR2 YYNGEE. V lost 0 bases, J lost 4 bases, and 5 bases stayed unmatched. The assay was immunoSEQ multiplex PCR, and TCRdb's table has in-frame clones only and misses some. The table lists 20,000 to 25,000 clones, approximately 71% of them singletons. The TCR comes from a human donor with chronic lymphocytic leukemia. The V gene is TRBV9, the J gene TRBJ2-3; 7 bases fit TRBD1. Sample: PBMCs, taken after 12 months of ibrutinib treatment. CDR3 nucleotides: TGTGCCAGCAGCGTAGCAGGGGGTGTCTCAGATACGCAGTATTTT. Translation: CASSVAGGVSDTQYF.